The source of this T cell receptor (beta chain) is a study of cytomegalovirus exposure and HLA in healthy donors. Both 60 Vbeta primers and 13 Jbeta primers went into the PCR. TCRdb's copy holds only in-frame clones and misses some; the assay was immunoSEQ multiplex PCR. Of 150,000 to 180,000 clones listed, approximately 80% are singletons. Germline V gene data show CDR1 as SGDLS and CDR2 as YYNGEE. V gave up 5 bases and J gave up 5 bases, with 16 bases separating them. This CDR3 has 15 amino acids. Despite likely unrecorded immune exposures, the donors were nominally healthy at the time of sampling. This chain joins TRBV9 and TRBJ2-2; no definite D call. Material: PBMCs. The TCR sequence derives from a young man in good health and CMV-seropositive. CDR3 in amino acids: CASSRGNRRTGELFF. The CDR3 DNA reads TGTGCCAGCAGTAGAGGCAATCGGCGGACCGGGGAGCTGTTTTTT.